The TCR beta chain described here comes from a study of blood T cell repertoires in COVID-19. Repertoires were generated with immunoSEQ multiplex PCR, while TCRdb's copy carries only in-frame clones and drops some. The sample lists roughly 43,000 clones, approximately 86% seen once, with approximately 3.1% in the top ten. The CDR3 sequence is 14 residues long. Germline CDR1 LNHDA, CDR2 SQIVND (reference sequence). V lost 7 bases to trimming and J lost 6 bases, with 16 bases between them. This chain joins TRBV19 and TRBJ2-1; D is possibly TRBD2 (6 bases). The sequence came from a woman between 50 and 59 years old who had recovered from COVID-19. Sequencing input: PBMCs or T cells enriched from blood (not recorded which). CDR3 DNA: TGTGCCAGTACCCCTTTTAGCGGTCGCAATGAGCAGTTCTTC. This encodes CASTPFSGRNEQFF.